Each of the 22 T cell receptor beta chains below was sequenced from the same sample in a study of blood T cell repertoires in COVID-19. Sequencing was performed with immunoSEQ multiplex PCR; in TCRdb, only in-frame clones are kept and a portion is missing. The sample records 100,000 to 150,000 clones, roughly three quarters being singletons. Material: peripheral blood. The receptor source for this set is a woman aged 70 to 79 with acute or convalescent COVID-19.

This clone showed up just a few times. The J gene is TRBJ1-5, the V gene TRBV2; 7 positions match TRBD1. V was clipped by 6 bases and J by 5 bases; unmatched bases: 7. Germline CDR1 SNHLY, CDR2 FYNNEI. The CDR3 has 14 residues. CDR3 sequence reads: CASRGDSPYQPQHF. CDR3 bases: TGTGCCAGCAGAGGGGACAGTCCCTATCAGCCCCAGCATTTT.

This clone appeared once. The J gene is TRBJ2-2, the V gene TRBV4-3, with 8 positions matching TRBD1. V lost 4 bases, J lost 6 bases, and 4 bases stayed unmatched. The CDR3 contains 14 residues. Germline V gives CDR1 LGHNA, CDR2 YSLEER. In nucleotides, the CDR3 is TGCGCCAGCAGCCTAGGGACAGGTCCCGGGGAGCTGTTTTTT. Residues: CASSLGTGPGELFF.

The chain couples TRBV18 to TRBJ2-5, with D tentatively TRBD1 (5 bases). This CDR3 has 14 amino acids. Germline loops: CDR1 KGHSH, CDR2 LQKENI. Trimming left V 2 bases short and J 4 bases short, with 11 bases between. The CDR3 DNA reads as TGTGCCAGCTCACCAGGGGCAGATCGAGAGACCCAGTACTTC. Its protein is CASSPGADRETQYF.

The chain joins TRBV5-1 to TRBJ1-1; D remains unclear. Per germline, CDR1 SGHRS and CDR2 YFSETQ. V lost 1 base and J 0 bases, leaving 13 bases between the germline ends. This CDR3 is 16 amino acids long. The CDR3 DNA reads as TGCGCCAGCAGCTTGAGGCCGGCAGACTTGAACACTGAAGCTTTCTTT. As protein: CASSLRPADLNTEAFF.

This chain links TRBV6-2 or TRBV6-3 with TRBJ1-5, with a tentative D call TRBD1 (6 bases). Germline CDR1 and CDR2: MNHEY and SVGEGT. The CDR3 consists of 16 residues. The V and J ends lost 5 bases and 3 bases respectively, with 17 bases between them. DNA of the CDR3: TGTGCCAGCAGTAGTGGAACAGGGCTTTCCAATCAGCCCCAGCATTTT. This translates into CASSSGTGLSNQPQHF.

The V and J genes are TRBV27 and TRBJ2-3; 9 nucleotides match TRBD2. CDR3 length: 19 amino acids. The ends lost 5 bases at V and 4 bases at J; junction bases unmatched: 19. Germline assignment: CDR1 MNHEY and CDR2 SMNVEV (reference sequence). The CDR3 here is CASSPRAGGLLSSSDTQYF. As DNA, the CDR3 is TGTGCCAGCAGTCCGCGCGCGGGGGGGCTGCTGAGTTCTTCAGATACGCAGTATTTT.

The chain employs TRBV3-1 (or the pseudogene TRBV3-2) and TRBJ2-1; TRBD1 agrees at 8 bases. This CDR3 spans 12 amino acids. The germline gives CDR1 LGHDT, CDR2 YNNKEL (reference sequence). J was trimmed by 14 bases and V by 5 bases; bases with no gene match: 8. Here the CDR3 reads CASSTGTGGKFF. The CDR3 DNA reads as TGTGCCAGCAGCACGGGCACAGGGGGAAAGTTCTTC.

This clone was seen more than once but under ten times. The genes are TRBV27 and TRBJ1-5, with 8 bases lining up with TRBD1. The CDR3 sequence is 14 residues long. The V segment lost 6 bases and the J segment 4 bases; nucleotides outside the gene matches: 5. Looked up from germline, CDR1 is MNHEY and CDR2 is SMNVEV (reference sequence). The CDR3 sequence: CASRYTGGNQPQHF. In nucleotides, the CDR3 is TGTGCCAGCAGATACACAGGGGGAAATCAGCCCCAGCATTTT.

This clone was counted ten times or more. The rearrangement uses TRBV29-1 and TRBJ1-1; 11 nucleotides match TRBD1. In germline, CDR1 is SQVTM, CDR2 ANQGSEA. CDR3 length: 12 residues. V trimming: 7 bases; J trimming: 8 bases; junction bases outside the gene matches: 6. The CDR3 coding sequence is TGCAGCGGCGGACAGGGGGCTTGGGAAGCTTTCTTT. Protein product: CSGGQGAWEAFF.

This chain uses TRBV28 with TRBJ2-2; no clear D gene. Germline CDR1 is MDHEN and CDR2 is SYDVKM. The CDR3 is 12 amino acids. Trimming shortened V by 6 bases and J by 7 bases, and 9 bases separated the two germline ends. The CDR3 nucleotides are TGTGCCAGCAGCCTTTTTCGCGGGGAGCTGTTTTTT. This encodes CASSLFRGELFF.

This clone has ten or more counts. This chain joins TRBV12-5 and TRBJ2-1; the match to TRBD1 covers 8 bases. The trim removed 1 base at V and 5 bases at J, leaving 1 base unmatched. The CDR3 consists of 14 residues. Germline CDR1 and CDR2: LGHNT and FRNRAP. CDR3 sequence: CASGLGTGNNEQFF. The CDR3 DNA follows: TGTGCTAGTGGTTTGGGGACAGGGAACAATGAGCAGTTCTTC.

The chain combines TRBV24-1 with TRBJ2-2, with D unresolved. The germline V gene encodes CDR1 KGHDR and CDR2 SFDVKD. V lost 3 bases and J 6 bases, leaving 19 bases between the germline ends. This CDR3 is built from 17 residues. DNA for the CDR3: TGTGCCACCAGTGATCCATCCGCCTCGGTCTACGCCGGGGAGCTGTTTTTT. Translated: CATSDPSASVYAGELFF.

This clone was detected a few times. The gene calls are TRBV5-1 and TRBJ2-7; 11 nucleotides align to TRBD2. CDR3 length: 16 residues. CDR1 is SGHRS and CDR2 is YFSETQ in the germline V gene. V trimming: 4 bases; J trimming: 0 bases; junction bases outside the gene matches: 6. In nucleotides, the CDR3 is TGCGCCAGCAGCCTCGGGACTAGCGGATACTCCTACGAGCAGTACTTC. This gives the protein CASSLGTSGYSYEQYF.

The chain links TRBV6-5 to TRBJ2-2, with D uncertain. The CDR3 covers 14 residues. Per germline, CDR1 MNHEY and CDR2 SVGAGI. V was shortened by 3 bases and J by 0 bases, with 5 bases between the two germline ends. The chain's CDR3 is CASSYQSNTGELFF. The CDR3 DNA sequence: TGTGCCAGCAGTTATCAATCGAACACCGGGGAGCTGTTTTTT.

The rearrangement links TRBV27 to TRBJ2-3, with 10 bases lining up with TRBD2. CDR1 and CDR2 (germline): MNHEY, SMNVEV (reference sequence). This CDR3 is 16 amino acids long. V was clipped by 4 bases and J by 2 bases; unmatched bases: 6. CDR3 in amino acids: CASSSLAGALTDTQYF. CDR3 DNA: TGTGCCAGCAGTTCCCTAGCGGGAGCCCTCACAGATACGCAGTATTTT.

The rearrangement uses TRBV10-3 and TRBJ1-1, with D perhaps TRBD1 (5 bases). This CDR3 is 15 amino acids long. Germline V gene data show CDR1 as ENHRY and CDR2 as SYGVKD. V lost 4 bases to trimming and J lost 1 base, with 13 bases between them. In DNA, the CDR3 is TGTGCCATCAGTGGTCGGGGGACGAAGAACACTGAAGCTTTCTTT. Amino acid sequence: CAISGRGTKNTEAFF.

This clone has only a few counts. J is TRBJ1-4 and V is TRBV27; possible D gene TRBD1, 6 bases. The germline V gene has CDR1 MNHEY and CDR2 SMNVEV (reference sequence). This CDR3 comprises 15 residues. V lost 5 bases and J lost 5, with 15 bases in between. CDR3 sequence (DNA): TGTGCCAGCAGTCTCGGCAGGGGTACAAATGAAAAACTGTTTTTT. This codes for CASSLGRGTNEKLFF.

The table lists this clone with a few counts. The rearrangement links TRBV6-5 to TRBJ2-7; 10 nucleotides agree with TRBD1. With 2 bases clipped from V and 0 bases from J, the junction kept 1 base outside the gene matches. Germline assignment: CDR1 MNHEY and CDR2 SVGAGI. This CDR3 region has 15 residues. The CDR3 loop is CASSYGQGGSYEQYF. The CDR3 DNA follows: TGTGCCAGCAGTTACGGACAGGGGGGCTCCTACGAGCAGTACTTC.

CDR3 loop: CASSRADTQYF. The CDR3, as DNA: TGTGCCAGCTCCCGGGCAGATACGCAGTATTTT. The chain uses TRBV18 and TRBJ2-3; no firm D call. The CDR3 is 11 residues long. Looked up from germline, CDR1 is KGHSH and CDR2 is LQKENI. V was cut by 6 bases and J by 4 bases, with 5 bases left in between. Complete variable domain (other parts from reference TRBV18 and TRBJ2-3): NAGVMQNPRHLVRRRGQEARLRCSPMKGHSHVYWYRQLPEEGLKFMVYLQKENIIDESGMPKERFSAEFPKEGPSILRIQQVVRGDSAAYFCASSRADTQYFGPGTRLTVL.

The chain joins TRBV4-1 to TRBJ2-1; TRBD2 matches at 9 bases. The CDR3 sequence is 17 residues long. V lost 1 base and J lost 9; bases outside the gene matches: 13. CDR1 MGHRA and CDR2 YSYEKL come from the germline V gene. DNA for the CDR3: TGCGCCAGCAGCCAAGGGGCCCGCGGGAGGGCTGTAAGTGAGCAGTTCTTC. This gives the protein CASSQGARGRAVSEQFF.

The rearrangement uses TRBV18 and TRBJ2-5, with TRBD1 identical over 12 bases. The CDR3 has 16 amino acids. Germline-derived CDR1 and CDR2 are KGHSH and LQKENI. The ends lost 4 bases at V and 1 base at J; junction bases unmatched: 4. CDR3 in amino acids: CASSRTGQGAQETQYF. In nucleotides, the CDR3 is TGTGCCAGCTCACGTACGGGACAGGGGGCCCAAGAGACCCAGTACTTC.

This clone was seen a handful of times. The rearrangement joins TRBV9 to TRBJ2-3; the match to TRBD2 covers 12 bases. Trimming at V came to 2 bases and at J to 2 bases, leaving 9 bases not matched to a gene. This CDR3 is 18 amino acids long. Germline V lookup: CDR1 SGDLS, CDR2 YYNGEE. CDR3 sequence: CASSVGLAGTTHTDTQYF. Here the CDR3 DNA reads TGTGCCAGCAGCGTCGGACTAGCGGGGACGACTCACACAGATACGCAGTATTTT.